This TCR beta chain is drawn from a study of blood T cell repertoires in COVID-19 (TCRdb year 2020). Turning to the overall study: Samples covering the acute and convalescent phases of COVID-19 were provided by collaborators in the United States, Italy and Spain. A freely available public database, intended as a resource for researchers studying the immune response to SARS-CoV-2, is where the repertoires were released. Nearly every sample came with metadata listing a de-identified subject ID, COVID-19 status, age in years and sex. HLA class I and class II types, where available, came from metadata supplied by the sample provider rather than from assay-based typing. The material from the prospective study consisted of cDNA or gDNA derived from T cells, B-cell-depleted T cells, or PBMCs. The samples were drawn from two sources: the first 160 participants of the ongoing ImmuneRACE study, and some 1,300 subjects contributed by 6 global collaborators. The dataset comprised deeply sampled blood TCRbeta repertoires from subjects exposed to, actively infected with, or recovered from COVID-19.

Whole blood was collected in K2EDTA tubes by collaborating institutions according to the institutions' own protocols. Collaborator samples were shipped for TCRbeta analysis as frozen whole blood, isolated PBMCs, or DNA extracted from either sample type. On this clone: Its cognate antigen has yet to be identified. Per-base quality was not reported, and no clone a single base away is much larger than it. Other DNA sequences in this specimen translate into the identical CDR3.

Study-level results and caveats: The amount of clinical and demographic metadata varied by source and participant and was provided uncurated.

TCRbeta CDR3 regions were amplified from genomic DNA using the immunoSEQ Assay, a bias-controlled multiplex PCR. On the study's bioinformatics: Nucleated cell counts per sample were estimated from amplification of reference gene primers within the assay. Sequence reads were collapsed and filtered to measure the absolute abundance of every unique TCRbeta CDR3 rearrangement. For each sample, productive Simpson clonality was calculated by taking the square root of Simpson's diversity index across productive rearrangements. TCRdb re-hosts the immuneACCESS table, in-frame sequences only. Its copies lack some clones; in the studies checked, an unresolved V gene accounts for under half of them, and the cause for the rest is not known. That table gives V, J and clone size, and the DNA gave D and trimming. Recorded for this sample are 200,000 to 300,000 clones; approximately 83% of them occurred a single time. The leading ten clones occupy around 5.5% of the sample.

The junction shows trimming of 4 bases on V and 4 bases on J, and the gene matches do not reach 5 bases of it. From the cysteine up to the phenylalanine, the CDR3 has a length of 15 residues. Solely the CDR3 DNA is kept, with 45 bases framed from the first base. Per the germline V gene, KGHDR is the CDR1 and SFDVKD is the CDR2. The material sequenced was peripheral blood. This receptor was identified in a human donor in a cohort sampled during active COVID-19. Recombination connected TRBV24-1 to TRBJ1-5, and TRBD1 aligns with 8 junction nucleotides. The DNA is TGTGCCACCAGTGACACACAGGGGGGGAATCAGCCCCAGCATTTT. Its coded protein is CATSDTQGGNQPQHF.